Sequencing of this T cell receptor beta chain was carried out in a study of CD8+ T cells in alopecia areata. The study's findings and limits: Greater clonality was observed in lesional scalp samples, especially alopecia totalis/universalis, versus normal scalp. Many expanded lesional clones persisted in scalp and blood during tofacitinib treatment.

This clone turned up a few times. Its specificity is not known. The treatment here: oral pan-JAK inhibitor, 5-10 mg twice daily. Obtained from alopecia areata patients were lesional scalp punch biopsies along with peripheral blood. Sorted populations comprised CD4+ and CD8+ T cells obtained from PBMCs. Sequencing templates came from extracted RNA that was reverse transcribed into cDNA. The protocol was immunoSEQ multiplex PCR, while the TCRdb copy is restricted to in-frame clones and leaves out a portion. The table has over 250,000 clones, about 62% seen once. The input for sequencing was CD4+ T cells sorted from blood, taken around week 54, from a patient treated with tofacitinib. The TCR originated in a human donor with alopecia areata.

CDR3 amino acids: CASSLAQGASEKLFF. CDR3 coding DNA: TGTGCCAGCAGCTTAGCCCAGGGGGCGAGTGAAAAACTGTTTTTT. This sequence joins TRBV7-8 and TRBJ1-4; 8 bases match TRBD1. The CDR3 runs 15 residues. V lost 0 bases, J lost 7 bases, and 4 bases stayed unmatched. Germline CDR1 and CDR2: SGHVS and FQNEAQ.